Listed here are 11 T cell receptor beta chains from one sample, sequenced in a study of HIV-infected patients and healthy controls. Reverse transcription used approximately 500 ng RNA and constant-region primers for alpha and beta. Alpha and beta chain libraries were made separately by chain-specific third strand synthesis with multiplexing indices. TCRdb processed the 5' RACE reads anew with MiXCR; each CDR3 protein has one entry. The sample holds around 7,000 distinct CDR3 sequences, about 7.5% seen once. No cell fractionation was done, so the repertoire covers all unsorted peripheral blood T cells. The material sequenced was blood, taken before antiretroviral therapy. These receptors were collected from an adult with HIV infection.

This clonotype was observed many times. V and J are TRBV9 and TRBJ1-5; D is ambiguous. With 0 bases removed from V and 4 bases from J, the gap between germline ends came to 5 bases. Germline-derived CDR1 and CDR2 are SGDLS and YYNGEE. The CDR3 runs 13 residues. Written as DNA, the CDR3 is TGTGCCAGCAGCGTAGGGGATAATCAGCCCCAGCATTTT. Protein: CASSVGDNQPQHF. The variable domain in full, completed from reference TRBV9 and TRBJ1-5, reads DSGVTQTPKHLITATGQRVTLRCSPRSGDLSVYWYQQSLDQGLQFLIQYYNGEERAKGNILERFSAQQFPDLHSELNLSSLELGDSALYFCASSVGDNQPQHFGDGTRLSIL.

This chain links TRBV7-2 with TRBJ2-5; D not resolved. V was pared by 0 bases and J by 2 bases, with 7 bases between. This CDR3 has 14 amino acids. In germline, CDR1 is SGHTA, CDR2 FQGNSA. CDR3 nucleotides: TGTGCCAGCAGCTTAGCAAGAGGACAAGAGACCCAGTACTTC. Its protein is CASSLARGQETQYF.

The chain joins TRBV7-2 to TRBJ1-2; TRBD1 agrees at 7 bases. Germline V gene sequence: CDR1 SGHTA, CDR2 FQGNSA. Trimming removed 5 bases from V and 4 bases from J; junction bases left unmatched: 4. CDR3 size: 13 residues. CDR3 amino acids: CASSVTGAYGYTF. The CDR3 DNA reads TGTGCCAGCAGCGTTACAGGGGCCTATGGCTACACCTTC.

This clonotype was seen a handful of times. The genes are TRBV9 and TRBJ2-1; no firm D call. CDR1 SGDLS and CDR2 YYNGEE come from the germline V gene. The CDR3 extends over 15 amino acids. V lost 4 bases, J lost 1 base, and 12 bases lay in between. The CDR3: CASSPREKSYNEQFF. For the CDR3, the DNA is TGTGCCAGCAGCCCACGCGAGAAGTCCTACAATGAGCAGTTCTTC.

Many counts were recorded for this clonotype. This chain joins TRBV19 and TRBJ2-1; 8 nucleotides agree with TRBD2. V lost 4 bases, J lost 2 bases, and 4 bases stayed unmatched. Germline values: CDR1 LNHDA, CDR2 SQIVND (reference sequence). The CDR3 has 15 residues. Here the CDR3 reads CASSNGRAAYNEQFF. CDR3 nucleotides: TGTGCCAGTAGTAACGGGAGGGCCGCCTACAATGAGCAGTTCTTC.

The V and J genes are TRBV6-2 or TRBV6-3 and TRBJ2-5; TRBD1 matches 10 bases. This CDR3 has 14 amino acids. CDR1 MNHEY and CDR2 SVGEGT come from the germline V gene. J was trimmed by 1 base and V by 6 bases; bases with no gene match: 2. DNA of the CDR3: TGTGCCAGCAGGTGGGACAGGGGCCAAGAGACCCAGTACTTC. This encodes CASRWDRGQETQYF.

This clonotype appeared many times. V and J are TRBV11-3 and TRBJ2-7; 7 nucleotides agree with TRBD1. CDR3 length: 15 amino acids. Unmatched junction bases numbered 7, after V lost 5 bases and J lost 0 bases. The germline CDR1 and CDR2 sequences are SGHNT and YENEEA. CDR3 region: CASSRDSLSSYEQYF. In nucleotides, the CDR3 is TGTGCCAGCAGCCGGGACAGTCTCAGCTCCTACGAGCAGTACTTC.

This clonotype was seen a few times. The chain has TRBV18 and TRBJ2-2, with D perhaps TRBD1 (6 bases). Germline V gene lookup returns CDR1 KGHSH and CDR2 LQKENI. Trimming stripped 3 bases from V and 2 bases from J, with 13 bases between. The CDR3 runs 16 residues. The CDR3 DNA sequence: TGTGCCAGCTCACCCGCGACAGGTCCCAACACCGGGGAGCTGTTTTTT. The encoded protein is CASSPATGPNTGELFF.

The chain has TRBV5-6 and TRBJ2-5; no definite D call. Germline CDR1 and CDR2: SGHDT and YYEEEE. CDR3 length: 12 amino acids. The germline V and J ends were trimmed by 0 bases and 9 bases, with 9 bases remaining between them. CDR3 residues: CASSLVDVPQYF. The CDR3 nucleotides read TGTGCCAGCAGCTTGGTAGACGTCCCCCAGTACTTC.

The table lists this clonotype with many counts. This rearrangement joins TRBV4-1 to TRBJ1-1, with 7 bases matching TRBD1. V gave up 8 bases and J gave up 4 bases; unmatched junction bases: 4. The length of the CDR3 is 12 residues. Germline V lookup: CDR1 MGHRA, CDR2 YSYEKL. Here the CDR3 reads CASADRATEAFF. The DNA for the CDR3 is TGCGCCAGCGCCGACAGGGCCACTGAAGCTTTCTTT.

By sample share, this clonotype is medium-sized. The chain combines TRBV6-1 with TRBJ1-5; D possibly corresponds to TRBD1 (5 bases). Trimming stripped 2 bases from V and 4 bases from J, with 18 bases between. Germline values: CDR1 MNHNS, CDR2 SASEGT. The CDR3 has 17 residues. CDR3 nucleotide sequence: TGTGCCAGCAGTGAACTAAGTGTTGGGACGGATAATCAGCCCCAGCATTTT. It is translated as CASSELSVGTDNQPQHF.